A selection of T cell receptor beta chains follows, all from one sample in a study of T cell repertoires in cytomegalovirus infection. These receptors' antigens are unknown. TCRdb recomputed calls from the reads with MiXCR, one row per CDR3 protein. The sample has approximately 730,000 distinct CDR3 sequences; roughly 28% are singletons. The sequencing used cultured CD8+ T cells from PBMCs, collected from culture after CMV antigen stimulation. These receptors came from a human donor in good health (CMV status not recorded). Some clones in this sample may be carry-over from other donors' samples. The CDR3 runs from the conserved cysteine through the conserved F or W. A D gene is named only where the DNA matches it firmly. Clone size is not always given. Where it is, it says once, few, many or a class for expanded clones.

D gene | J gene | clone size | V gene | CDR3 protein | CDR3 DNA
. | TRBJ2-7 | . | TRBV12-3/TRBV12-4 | CASSFQGIYEQYF | TGTGCCAGCAGTTTTCAGGGGATCTACGAGCAGTACTTC
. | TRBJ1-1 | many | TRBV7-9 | CASSSGPNTEAFF | TGTGCCAGCAGCTCGGGACCAAACACTGAAGCTTTCTTT
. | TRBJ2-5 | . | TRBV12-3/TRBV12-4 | CAITTGDWETQYF | TGTGCCATCACTACGGGGGACTGGGAGACCCAGTACTTC
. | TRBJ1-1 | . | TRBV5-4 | CASWPFLGTEAFF | TGTGCCAGCTGGCCCTTCTTAGGCACTGAAGCTTTCTTT
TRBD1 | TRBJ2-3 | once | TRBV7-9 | CASSPPVRTGNTDTQYF | TGTGCCAGCAGCCCCCCGGTCCGGACAGGAAACACAGATACGCAGTATTTT
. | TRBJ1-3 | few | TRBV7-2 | CASSLFGYSGNTIYF | TGTGCCAGCAGCTTATTCGGTTACTCTGGAAACACCATATATTTT
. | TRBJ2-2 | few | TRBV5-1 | CASASTLGGELFF | TGCGCCAGCGCGTCAACCCTCGGCGGGGAGCTGTTTTTT
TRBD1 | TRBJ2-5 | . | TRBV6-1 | CASSGIGGLETQYF | TGTGCCAGCAGTGGAATAGGGGGCTTGGAGACCCAGTACTTC
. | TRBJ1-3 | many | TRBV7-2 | CASSLIAPGNTIYF | TGTGCCAGCAGCTTAATTGCCCCTGGAAACACCATATATTTT
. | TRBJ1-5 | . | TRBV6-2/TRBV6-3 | CASTADRNSNQPQHF | TGTGCCAGCACCGCCGACAGAAATAGCAATCAGCCCCAGCATTTT
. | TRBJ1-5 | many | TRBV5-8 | CASSFVGFNQPQHF | TGTGCCAGCAGCTTCGTCGGCTTCAATCAGCCCCAGCATTTT
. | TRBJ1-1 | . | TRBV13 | CASSPTDGRNTEAFF | TGTGCCAGCAGCCCAACGGACGGAAGGAACACTGAAGCTTTCTTT
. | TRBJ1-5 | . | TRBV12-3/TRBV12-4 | CASSLITNGNQPQHF | TGTGCCAGCAGTTTAATTACGAATGGCAATCAGCCCCAGCATTTT
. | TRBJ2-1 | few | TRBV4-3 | CASSQPREYYNEQFF | TGCGCCAGCAGCCAGCCCAGAGAATACTACAATGAGCAGTTCTTC
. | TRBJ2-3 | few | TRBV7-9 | CASSLDGGRKLEDTQYF | TGTGCCAGCAGCTTAGACGGGGGACGGAAACTCGAAGATACGCAGTATTTT
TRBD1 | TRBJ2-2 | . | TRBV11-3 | CASSVSGTGDTGELFF | TGTGCCAGCAGCGTATCCGGGACAGGGGATACCGGGGAGCTGTTTTTT
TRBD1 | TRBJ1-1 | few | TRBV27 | CASSQHRGGTEAFF | TGTGCCAGCAGTCAACACAGGGGAGGGACTGAAGCTTTCTTT
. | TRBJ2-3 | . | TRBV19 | CASGKEGPSTDTQYF | TGTGCCAGTGGTAAGGAGGGACCCTCCACAGATACGCAGTATTTT
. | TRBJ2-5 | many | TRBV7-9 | CAEEGFDEETQYF | TGTGCCGAGGAGGGTTTCGACGAAGAGACCCAGTACTTC
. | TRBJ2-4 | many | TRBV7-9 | CASSLARSHQLAKNIQYF | TGTGCCAGCAGCTTAGCGCGAAGCCATCAACTAGCCAAAAACATTCAGTACTTC
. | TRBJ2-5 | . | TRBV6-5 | CASSYSIEMDSPSQETQYF | TGTGCCAGCAGTTACTCGATCGAGATGGACAGCCCTTCTCAAGAGACCCAGTACTTC
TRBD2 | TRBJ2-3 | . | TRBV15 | CATSSALAGAPDTQYF | TGTGCCACCAGCAGCGCCTTAGCGGGGGCCCCCGATACGCAGTATTTT
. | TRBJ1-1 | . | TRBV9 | CASRSLGRAFF | TGTGCCAGCAGGTCCTTGGGCCGAGCTTTCTTT
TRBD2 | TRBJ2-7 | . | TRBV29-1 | CSVKLAGDYEQYF | TGCAGCGTGAAACTAGCGGGGGATTACGAGCAGTACTTC
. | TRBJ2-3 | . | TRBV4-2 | CASSQDGRVASTDTQYF | TGTGCCAGCAGCCAAGATGGGCGGGTCGCGAGCACAGATACGCAGTATTTT
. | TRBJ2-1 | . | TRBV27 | CASSFISVGVTYNEQFF | TGTGCCAGCAGTTTCATTAGCGTAGGGGTGACCTACAATGAGCAGTTCTTC
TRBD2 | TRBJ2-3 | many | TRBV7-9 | CASSFTGGRTDTQYF | TGTGCCAGCAGCTTTACGGGGGGGCGCACAGATACGCAGTATTTT
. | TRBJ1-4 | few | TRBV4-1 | CASSPGHSADEKLFF | TGCGCCAGCAGCCCAGGACACTCAGCAGATGAAAAACTGTTTTTT
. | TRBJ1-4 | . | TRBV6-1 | CASSDATNEKLFF | TGTGCCAGCAGTGACGCAACTAATGAAAAACTGTTTTTT
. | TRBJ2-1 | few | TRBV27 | CASGDLGSYNEQFF | TGTGCCAGCGGGGACTTGGGGTCCTACAATGAGCAGTTCTTC
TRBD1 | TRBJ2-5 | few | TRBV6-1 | CASSQTGMGRETQYF | TGTGCCAGCAGCCAGACAGGGATGGGACGGGAGACCCAGTACTTC
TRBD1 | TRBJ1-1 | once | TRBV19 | CASSTRDRFHTEAFF | TGTGCCAGTAGTACTCGGGACAGATTTCACACTGAAGCTTTCTTT
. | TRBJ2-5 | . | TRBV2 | CASSEDAGQQETQYF | TGTGCCAGCAGTGAAGACGCAGGCCAACAAGAGACCCAGTACTTC
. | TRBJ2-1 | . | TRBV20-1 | CSASRGGEQFF | TGCAGTGCTAGTAGGGGAGGCGAGCAGTTCTTC
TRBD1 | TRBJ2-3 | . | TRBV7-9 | CASRLDRNALGDTQYF | TGTGCCAGCAGGTTGGACAGGAATGCGCTAGGAGATACGCAGTATTTT
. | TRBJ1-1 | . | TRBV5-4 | CASSFIPGEAFF | TGTGCCAGCAGCTTTATCCCCGGGGAAGCTTTCTTT
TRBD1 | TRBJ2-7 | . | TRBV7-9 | CASSLQGAPTYEQYF | TGTGCCAGCAGCCTACAGGGGGCCCCCACCTACGAGCAGTACTTC
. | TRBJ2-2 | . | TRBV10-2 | CASSNSLGTGELFF | TGCGCCAGCAGCAATTCCCTGGGGACCGGGGAGCTGTTTTTT
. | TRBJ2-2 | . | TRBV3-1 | CASSRQARNTGELFF | TGTGCCAGCAGCCGACAGGCTCGGAACACCGGGGAGCTGTTTTTT
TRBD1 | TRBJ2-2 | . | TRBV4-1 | CASSLRLDRGLTGELFF | TGCGCCAGCAGCCTGAGGTTGGACAGGGGCCTCACCGGGGAGCTGTTTTTT
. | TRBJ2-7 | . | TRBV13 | CASSPSGSGEQYF | TGTGCCAGCAGCCCTAGTGGGAGTGGCGAGCAGTACTTC
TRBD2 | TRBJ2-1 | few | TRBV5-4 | CASNPGRSDEQFF | TGTGCCAGCAACCCCGGGAGGAGCGATGAGCAGTTCTTC
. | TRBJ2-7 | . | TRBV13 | CASSSRGSRAYEQYF | TGTGCCAGCAGCTCCAGGGGTAGTAGGGCCTACGAGCAGTACTTC
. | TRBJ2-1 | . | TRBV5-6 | CASSFRQFSYNEQFF | TGTGCCAGCAGCTTCCGACAGTTCTCCTACAATGAGCAGTTCTTC
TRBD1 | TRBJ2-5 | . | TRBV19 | CASSITGGIEAQYF | TGTGCCAGTAGTATTACAGGGGGCATCGAGGCCCAGTACTTC
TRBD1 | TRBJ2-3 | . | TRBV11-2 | CASSVILGQGGFDDTQYF | TGTGCCAGCAGCGTCATCCTGGGACAGGGGGGATTCGACGATACGCAGTATTTT
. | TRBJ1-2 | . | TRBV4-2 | CASSQDREGTWFGYTF | TGTGCCAGCAGCCAAGATCGTGAAGGGACCTGGTTTGGCTACACCTTC
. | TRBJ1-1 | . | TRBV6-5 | CASSYDTEPGDTEAFF | TGTGCCAGCAGTTACGATACGGAGCCTGGAGACACTGAAGCTTTCTTT
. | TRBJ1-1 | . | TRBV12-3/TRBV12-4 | CASSLPQAGVTEAFF | TGTGCCAGCAGCCTCCCTCAGGCAGGGGTCACTGAAGCTTTCTTT
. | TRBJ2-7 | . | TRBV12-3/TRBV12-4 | CASSKTVGASYEQYF | TGTGCCAGCAGCAAGACCGTTGGTGCCTCCTACGAGCAGTACTTC
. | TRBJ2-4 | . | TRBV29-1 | CSARQEKAKNIQYF | TGCAGCGCAAGACAGGAGAAAGCCAAAAACATTCAGTACTTC
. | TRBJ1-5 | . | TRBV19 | CASSRWEGNQPQHF | TGTGCCAGTAGTAGGTGGGAGGGCAATCAGCCCCAGCATTTT
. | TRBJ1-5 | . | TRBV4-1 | CASSQDFDQPQHF | TGCGCCAGCAGCCAAGATTTCGATCAGCCCCAGCATTTT